This record looks at one T cell receptor (beta chain) sequence and its context. Its specificity is unknown. TCRdb ran MiXCR on the 5' RACE reads and lists one entry per CDR3 protein. Of fewer than 250,000 distinct CDR3 sequences listed, around 25% are singletons. This specimen comes from a study of CD8 T cells in ankylosing spondylitis. Trimming cost V 2 bases and J 1 base; bases outside gene matches: 1. The CDR3 spans 16 residues. CDR1 MNHEY and CDR2 SVGAGI come from the germline V gene. Study findings and constraints: About 8 highly homologous variants made up a TCR beta motif, and this motif appeared characteristic of ankylosing spondylitis blood. Disease-associated clones were CD8+ and fairly uncommon in peripheral blood. According to the report, clones linked to the disease were significantly enriched in matched synovial fluid samples taken from ankylosing spondylitis patients.

Sequencing was done on a sample of blood, either unsorted or a sorted T cell fraction (not recorded which). This clonotype originated in a male donor with ankylosing spondylitis or in good health (not recorded which). This chain connects TRBV6-5 to TRBJ2-6, with TRBD1 matching over 8 bases. CDR3 amino acids: CASSYGQGSGANVLTF. The DNA of the CDR3 is TGTGCCAGCAGTTACGGACAGGGATCTGGGGCCAACGTCCTGACTTTC.